This T cell receptor (beta chain) appears in the sequencing data of a study of T cell repertoires in cytomegalovirus infection. One entry per CDR3 protein, called by TCRdb with MiXCR from the reads. The sample consists of about 270,000 distinct CDR3 sequences, about 20% of them appearing once. Germline trimming cut 0 bases from V and 1 base from J; bases unmatched to any gene: 3. The CDR3 extends over 16 amino acids. Per germline, CDR1 SGHRS and CDR2 YFSETQ. This clonotype was recorded only once. Its specificity is not known. The clonotype comes from a human donor in good health (CMV status not recorded). Some clones in this sample may be carry-over from other donors' samples. The sample in question was cultured PBMCs, obtained from culture after CMV antigen stimulation. The V call is TRBV5-1, the J call TRBJ2-2, with 7 bases aligning to TRBD1. DNA of the CDR3: TGCGCCAGCAGCTTGGACAGGGGATGGAACACCGGGGAGCTGTTTTTT. Protein: CASSLDRGWNTGELFF.